The sequence of this T cell receptor (beta chain) was determined in a study of cytomegalovirus exposure and HLA in healthy donors. Overall study findings and caveats: Data from an earlier analysis indicated that most TCR beta V segments were productive either about 90% or about 30% of the time. Reports state that TCR beta sequences accurately predicted most subjects' HLA-A and HLA-B alleles. Fewer N-insertions than the roughly 670-donor mean were reportedly shown by an Asian-associated ancestry cluster in a later analysis.

This CDR3 has 15 residues. Germline V gene sequence: CDR1 SGHAT, CDR2 FQNNGV. The V end lost 5 bases, the J end lost 4 bases, and 18 bases lay between the germline ends. PCR employed 60 Vbeta and 13 Jbeta primers. Sequenced by immunoSEQ multiplex PCR; TCRdb stores in-frame clones only, minus some. The repertoire holds around 200,000 clones, with around 85% as singletons. With regard to this clone: Its specificity is not known.

The clonotype was recovered from a woman aged 45-65 years in good health and CMV-seronegative. The chain links TRBV11-2 to TRBJ2-7, with TRBD2 as a possible D gene (6 bases). Material for sequencing was PBMCs. The CDR3 nucleotides read TGTGCCAGCAGCGAAGGAGGGGCTGGGGGTTACGAGCAGTACTTC. As protein: CASSEGGAGGYEQYF.